These 19 T cell receptor beta chains were sequenced from one sample in a study of CD8+CD57+ T cells in acquired aplastic anemia (dated by TCRdb to the late 2010s). For sequencing, an Illumina HiSeq 2000 was employed. TCR beta VDJ combination and CDR3 sequence profiling used genomic DNA as the template. TCRdb redid the processing of the public reads, applying fastp at Q25 and MiXCR, and retained in-frame beta chains. Each CDR3 protein gets just one entry, which takes the most common genes and DNA from the rows behind it. This sample gives some 280,000 distinct CDR3 sequences in total; roughly half of them show up just once. The biggest ten clones account for under 8.5% of the sample. Sequenced input: sorted CD4+, CD8+, or CD8+CD57+ T cells (not recorded which) from PBMCs. These receptors originate from a human donor with severe aplastic anemia or a healthy control (not recorded which).

V and J are TRBV24-1 and TRBJ2-7; 9 bases map to TRBD1. V dropped 7 bases and J dropped 5; count of bases not matched to a gene: 5. The CDR3 sequence is 13 residues long. Germline values: CDR1 KGHDR, CDR2 SFDVKD. CDR3 DNA: TGTGCCACCAGGGGGACAGGGAGCCACGAGCAGTACTTC. Amino acid sequence: CATRGTGSHEQYF.

This clonotype was counted at least ten times. V usage is TRBV20-1 and J usage is TRBJ2-7; TRBD1 might be the D (6 bases). This CDR3 comprises 12 residues. CDR1 DFQATT and CDR2 SNEGSKA come from the germline V gene (reference sequence). Trimming removed 3 bases from V and 2 bases from J, with 8 bases in between. The CDR3 DNA is TGCAGTGCTAGGGGACAAACCTACGAGCAGTACTTC. Amino acids: CSARGQTYEQYF.

This chain uses TRBV25-1 with TRBJ2-3, with TRBD1 as a possible D gene (5 bases). There are 15 residues in the CDR3. V was pared by 4 bases and J by 0 bases, with 11 bases between. Per germline, CDR1 MGHDK and CDR2 SYGVNS. The DNA for the CDR3 is TGTGCCAGCAGTGTGGCAGGGTCTAGCACAGATACGCAGTATTTT. It yields the protein CASSVAGSSTDTQYF.

This clonotype has only one observation. The CDR3 nucleotides are TGTGCCAGCAGCCCAAGACTAGCGGGGAACAATGAGCAGTTCTTC. This sequence encodes CASSPRLAGNNEQFF. The chain links TRBV7-2 to TRBJ2-1; 11 nucleotides line up with TRBD2. The CDR3 contains 15 residues. Per the germline V gene, CDR1 is SGHTA and CDR2 is FQGNSA. V was pared by 5 bases and J by 5 bases, with 5 bases of the junction left unmatched.

This clonotype came up many times. The chain joins TRBV28 to TRBJ2-7; D ambiguous. The germline V gene encodes CDR1 MDHEN and CDR2 SYDVKM. The CDR3 length is 11 residues. The V end was cut by 6 bases, the J end by 1 base, with 4 bases between. DNA of the CDR3: TGTGCCAGCAGCTCTTCCTACGAGCAGTACTTC. Its translation: CASSSSYEQYF.

This chain connects TRBV29-1 to TRBJ1-2; D may be TRBD1 (6 bases). Germline lookup yields CDR1 SQVTM and CDR2 ANQGSEA. The CDR3 consists of 18 residues. V lost 4 bases, J lost 3 bases, and 27 bases lay in between. The CDR3 DNA reads TGCAGCGTTGGGAGAAGGACAGCCCTACCCGAAACCGACTATGGCTACACCTTC. This codes for CSVGRRTALPETDYGYTF.

CDR3 region: CAYRIGDSSYNEQFF. CDR3 sequence (DNA): TGTGCCTACCGTATCGGGGACAGCTCCTACAATGAGCAGTTCTTC. V is TRBV2 and J is TRBJ2-1, with 7 bases matching TRBD1. Germline V gives CDR1 SNHLY, CDR2 FYNNEI. This CDR3 region has 15 residues. J was trimmed by 0 bases and V by 11 bases; bases with no gene match: 10. Full variable domain (outside the CDR3, taken from reference TRBV2 and TRBJ2-1): EPEVTQTPSHQVTQMGQEVILRCVPISNHLYFYWYRQILGQKVEFLVSFYNNEISEKSEIFDDQFSVERPDGSNFTLKIRSTKLEDSAMYFCAYRIGDSSYNEQFFGPGTRLTVL.

As concerns this clonotype: One junction end disagrees with the germline gene, perhaps due to a read error. The chain couples TRBV19 to TRBJ1-4, with a tentative D call TRBD1 (5 bases). Per germline, CDR1 LNHDA and CDR2 SQIVND (reference sequence). The CDR3 has 13 amino acids. The CDR3 coding sequence is TGTGCCAGCTCAGGGTCAGGATATGAAAAACTGTTCTTT. Residues: CASSGSGYEKLFF.

This clonotype has a count of ten or more. The J gene is TRBJ1-1, the V gene TRBV7-2, with D perhaps TRBD1 (6 bases). The CDR3 runs to 12 residues. V was cut by 4 bases and J by 9 bases, with 12 bases left in between. CDR1 is SGHTA and CDR2 is FQGNSA in the germline V gene. The CDR3 nucleotides are TGTGCCAGCAGCTGGGCGGGGGCGCAAGCTTTCTTT. Protein product: CASSWAGAQAFF.

V and J are TRBV24-1 and TRBJ2-7, with 10 bases aligning to TRBD2. The junction had 3 bases not matched to a gene; V was cut back by 7 bases and J by 4 bases. The CDR3 consists of 13 residues. Germline CDR1 reads KGHDR; CDR2 reads SFDVKD. CDR3 region: CATRRLAGYEQYF. CDR3 nucleotide sequence: TGTGCCACCAGACGACTAGCGGGTTACGAGCAGTACTTC.

This sequence joins TRBV20-1 and TRBJ2-1; 7 nucleotides line up with TRBD1. Germline lookup yields CDR1 DFQATT and CDR2 SNEGSKA (reference sequence). CDR3 size: 14 residues. V shed 3 bases, J shed 6 bases, and the junction held 8 bases outside the gene matches. The CDR3 DNA follows: TGCAGTGCTAGTAAGGGGGCTAGTACCAATGAGCAGTTCTTC. Encoded protein: CSASKGASTNEQFF.

This CDR3 reads CASSLGRTGGTDTQYF. CDR3 DNA sequence: TGTGCCAGCAGCCTCGGAAGGACAGGCGGCACAGATACGCAGTATTTT. The gene calls are TRBV7-9 and TRBJ2-3, with 7 positions matching TRBD1. The germline gives CDR1 SEHNR, CDR2 FQNEAQ (reference sequence). Losses at the gene ends were 5 bases for V and 1 base for J; bases not matched to a gene: 9. This CDR3 spans 16 amino acids.

This rearrangement joins TRBV10-2 to TRBJ1-1; weak D call: TRBD1 (5 bases). This CDR3 is 14 amino acids long. V lost 11 bases and J 6 bases, leaving 22 bases between the germline ends. Looked up from germline, CDR1 is WSHSY and CDR2 is SAAADI. The CDR3 coding sequence is TGCGCCGCCCAGGCGGCAGGGAAGGGGTCTGAAGCTTTCTTT. This encodes CAAQAAGKGSEAFF.

The gene calls are TRBV6-1 and TRBJ2-3; D gene ambiguous. This CDR3 is built from 15 residues. The germline gives CDR1 MNHNS, CDR2 SASEGT. V gave up 3 bases and J gave up 5 bases, with 15 bases separating them. DNA for the CDR3: TGTGCCAGCAGTGAGAATGTGGTGATGGGAGATACGCAGTATTTT. Protein sequence: CASSENVVMGDTQYF.

V usage is TRBV2 and J usage is TRBJ2-3, with a tentative D call TRBD1 (5 bases). The germline gives CDR1 SNHLY, CDR2 FYNNEI. This CDR3 region has 14 residues. Between the trimmed V and J ends, which lost 1 base and 8 bases, there was a span of 13 bases. The CDR3 loop is CASSEVGAPGTQYF. The DNA of the CDR3 is TGTGCCAGCAGTGAAGTAGGGGCCCCAGGTACGCAGTATTTT.

This clonotype was observed many times. V usage is TRBV19 and J usage is TRBJ2-7, with 10 bases identical to TRBD2. The length of the CDR3 is 14 residues. CDR1 LNHDA and CDR2 SQIVND come from the germline V gene (reference sequence). V trimming: 7 bases; J trimming: 3 bases; junction bases outside the gene matches: 6. For the CDR3, the DNA is TGTGCCAGTAACCCGGGACTAGCGAGCTACGAGCAGTACTTC. Its protein is CASNPGLASYEQYF.

The rearrangement links TRBV9 to TRBJ2-2, with D uncertain. Trimming took 6 bases from V and 0 from J, leaving 9 bases between them. Germline V gene lookup returns CDR1 SGDLS and CDR2 YYNGEE. This CDR3 spans 14 amino acids. In DNA form, the CDR3 reads TGTGCCAGCACCTTTGAGACGAACACCGGGGAGCTGTTTTTT. Translated, it gives CASTFETNTGELFF.

The CDR3 spells CASGGGGANVLTF. The CDR3 DNA is TGTGCCTCCGGGGGAGGGGGGGCCAACGTCCTGACTTTC. The chain carries TRBV28 and TRBJ2-6; TRBD2 matches at 7 bases. The J segment lost 4 bases and the V segment lost 11 bases, leaving 5 bases of the junction unmatched. The CDR3 loop spans 13 amino acids. The germline gives CDR1 MDHEN, CDR2 SYDVKM. The full variable domain, its missing parts supplied by reference TRBV28 and TRBJ2-6, is DVKVTQSSRYLVKRTGEKVFLECVQDMDHENMFWYRQDPGLGLRLIYFSYDVKMKEKGDIPEGYSVSREKKERFSLILESASTNQTSMYLCASGGGGANVLTFGAGSRLTVL.

The table lists this clonotype with a few counts. The V and J genes are TRBV20-1 and TRBJ2-7, with D unclear. Germline CDR1 is DFQATT and CDR2 is SNEGSKA (reference sequence). V was clipped by 4 bases and J by 3 bases, with 10 bases between them. The CDR3 extends over 12 amino acids. The CDR3 loop reads CSATPTIYEQYF. In nucleotides, the CDR3 is TGCAGTGCTACCCCTACGATCTACGAGCAGTACTTC.